Given below is one T cell receptor (beta chain) in context. The antigen is not known. The germline CDR1 and CDR2 sequences are SGHKS and YYEKEE (reference sequence). Trimming took 0 bases from V and 6 from J; bases not matched to a gene: 16. The CDR3 is made up of 18 amino acids. Here immunoSEQ multiplex PCR was the method, and the copy in TCRdb shows in-frame clones only, minus some. The table shows 1.5 million to 2.5 million clones, with about 95% occurring only once. These data belong to a study of shared clonotypes between healthy human individuals. For the study at large: Serving as donors were two women and three men, whose ages spanned 18 to 49. Findings of the study overall: It was the non-shared clonotypes that had lower generation probabilities than clonotypes shared by all four donors. Apart from blood, nothing was sampled; tissue repertoires likely differ.

Positively selected for CCR7, the CD45RO-negative cells used as naive CD8 cells excluded terminally differentiated effector memory CD45RA+ cells. Sequencing input: naive CD8+ T cells sorted from blood. The chain carries TRBV5-5 and TRBJ2-7; 9 bases line up with TRBD2. The TCR originated in a man between 18 and 35 years old in good health. This chain's CDR3 is CASSLVSPAGGPLGEQYF. CDR3 nucleotide sequence: TGTGCCAGCAGCTTGGTTTCCCCTGCGGGAGGGCCGCTTGGCGAGCAGTACTTC.